The 11 T cell receptor beta chains in this list originate from one sample, sequenced in a study of blood T cells in healthy people across ages. For the second PCR, which ran for roughly 6 to 12 cycles, a sample-barcoded 5' primer and a J-beta primer mix were used. TCRdb independently ran MiXCR on the 5' RACE reads; one entry per CDR3 protein. The sample consists of roughly 500,000 distinct CDR3 sequences, roughly 29% of them appearing once. Sequencing used blood. The source of these receptors is a woman in her 70s in good health.

This sequence joins TRBV11-2 and TRBJ1-2; TRBD1 aligns across 10 bases. The ends lost 6 bases at V and 7 bases at J; junction bases unmatched: 8. Germline values: CDR1 SGHAT, CDR2 FQNNGV. The CDR3 spans 14 residues. The CDR3 reads CASSMTGGRVGYTF. As DNA, the CDR3 is TGTGCCAGCAGTATGACAGGGGGCCGTGTTGGCTACACCTTC.

This clonotype has a handful of counts. The chain is built from TRBV4-1 and TRBJ2-4; 11 positions match TRBD2. Germline CDR1 and CDR2: MGHRA and YSYEKL. CDR3 length: 15 residues. With V trimmed by 4 bases and J by 11 bases, 10 bases remained unmatched. The CDR3 is CASSLSGGARVVQYF. The CDR3, as DNA: TGCGCCAGCAGCCTTAGCGGGGGGGCCCGTGTGGTTCAGTACTTC.

The rearrangement joins TRBV11-2 to TRBJ2-3; weak D call: TRBD2 (6 bases). The CDR3 spans 17 residues. The V gene's germline CDR1 is SGHAT and CDR2 FQNNGV. Trimming stripped 5 bases from V and 3 bases from J, with 21 bases between. Written as DNA, the CDR3 is TGTGCCAGCAGCCGATCCTCTAGCGCCCGGGGGACAGATACGCAGTATTTT. Translating gives CASSRSSSARGTDTQYF.

The chain is built from TRBV5-5 and TRBJ2-7; 11 positions match TRBD1. Germline lookup yields CDR1 SGHKS and CDR2 YYEKEE (reference sequence). The CDR3 is made up of 14 amino acids. Losses at the gene ends were 4 bases for V and 7 bases for J; bases not matched to a gene: 7. The CDR3 DNA is TGTGCCAGCAGCAAAGGACAGGGGGCAGGGGAGCAGTACTTC. Residues: CASSKGQGAGEQYF.

Remarks on this clonotype: One end of the junction fails to match germline, which may point to a read error. V gene TRBV15 combines with J gene TRBJ2-1; D not resolved. The CDR3 is 13 amino acids. The germline gives CDR1 LNHNV, CDR2 YYDKDF (reference sequence). The chain's CDR3 is CATSNPGSLRLIF. CDR3 nucleotides: TGTGCCACCAGCAACCCCGGCTCGCTACGTTTAATCTTC.

This sequence joins TRBV12-3 or TRBV12-4 and TRBJ1-4, with 9 positions matching TRBD1. The CDR3 runs to 14 residues. The trim removed 4 bases at V and 7 bases at J, leaving 4 bases unmatched. The DNA of the CDR3 is TGTGCCAGCAGTTCCGGGACAGGGCTTGAAAAACTGTTTTTT. Translated: CASSSGTGLEKLFF.

This clonotype was counted between two and nine times. This chain uses TRBV4-1 with TRBJ2-3; no firm D call. Between the trimmed V and J ends, which lost 4 bases and 11 bases, there was a span of 16 bases. This CDR3 spans 13 amino acids. The germline CDR1 and CDR2 sequences are MGHRA and YSYEKL. The CDR3 coding sequence is TGCGCCAGCAGCCGCCCATCCGAGAATATGCAGTATTTT. This encodes CASSRPSENMQYF.

This clonotype was counted many times. The rearrangement joins TRBV25-1 to TRBJ1-4; 10 bases map to TRBD1. Germline CDR1 MGHDK, CDR2 SYGVNS. V gave up 7 bases and J gave up 6 bases; unmatched junction bases: 8. There are 15 residues in the CDR3. CDR3 region: CASTTFGTGDEKLFF. In DNA form, the CDR3 reads TGTGCCAGCACCACTTTTGGGACAGGGGATGAAAAACTGTTTTTT. Full variable domain (remainder filled in from reference TRBV25-1 and TRBJ1-4): EADIYQTPRYLVIGTGKKITLECSQTMGHDKMYWYQQDPGMELHLIHYSYGVNSTEKGDLSSESTVSRIRTEHFPLTLESARPSHTSQYLCASTTFGTGDEKLFFGSGTQLSVL.

The genes are TRBV4-1 and TRBJ2-5; D is ambiguous. The V gene lost 3 bases and the J gene lost 0 bases, with 11 bases spanning the gap. The CDR3 is made up of 15 amino acids. Germline CDR1 and CDR2: MGHRA and YSYEKL. CDR3 region: CASSQGRVNQETQYF. CDR3 coding DNA: TGCGCCAGCAGCCAGGGTAGGGTGAACCAAGAGACCCAGTACTTC.

This clonotype was counted ten times or more. CDR3 amino acids: CSVPVDGRGNEQYF. The DNA for the CDR3 is TGCAGCGTACCCGTAGACGGCCGCGGGAACGAGCAGTACTTC. The V and J genes are TRBV29-1 and TRBJ2-7, with a possible D match to TRBD2 (6 bases). V lost 6 bases and J lost 5, with 20 bases in between. The CDR3 is 14 residues long. The germline gives CDR1 SQVTM, CDR2 ANQGSEA.

This clonotype was counted a few times. The V gene is TRBV9, the J gene TRBJ2-3, with D perhaps assigned TRBD1 or TRBD2 (5 bases each). Germline V gene lookup returns CDR1 SGDLS and CDR2 YYNGEE. The CDR3 has 18 amino acids. Trimming removed 4 bases at V and 6 bases at J, with 27 bases between. Here the CDR3 reads CASSPHNAGTTRSDTQYF. For the CDR3, the DNA is TGTGCCAGCAGCCCACACAACGCCGGGACGACCCGATCGGATACGCAGTATTTT.